Following are 3 T cell receptor beta chains from one sample sequenced in a study of cytomegalovirus exposure and HLA in healthy donors. Using immunoSEQ multiplex PCR, the repertoire was profiled, and TCRdb retains in-frame clones only, with some absent. This table holds under 100,000 clones, 96% found once. The sequencing sample was made of PBMCs. These receptor sequences come from a man between 18 and 35 years old in good health and CMV-seronegative.

The chain uses TRBV7-2 and TRBJ1-2; TRBD1 aligns across 11 bases. Trimming cost V 5 bases and J 7 bases; bases outside gene matches: 6. Per germline, CDR1 SGHTA and CDR2 FQGNSA. The CDR3 sequence is 14 residues long. The CDR3 nucleotides are TGTGCCAGCAGCCGGGGACAGGGGGGATCTGGCTACACCTTC. Translating gives CASSRGQGGSGYTF. The variable domain in full, with the rest retrieved from reference TRBV7-2 and TRBJ1-2, is GAGVSQSPSNKVTEKGKDVELRCDPISGHTALYWYRQSLGQGLEFLIYFQGNSAPDKSGLPSDRFSAERTGGSVSTLTIQRTQQEDSAVYLCASSRGQGGSGYTFGSGTRLTVV.

About this clone itself: This sample includes further DNA sequences coding for the same CDR3. The chain joins TRBV7-2 to TRBJ1-5; a weak D match, TRBD1 (5 bases). Looked up from germline, CDR1 is SGHTA and CDR2 is FQGNSA. The CDR3 covers 16 residues. Trimming pared 0 bases from V and 0 bases from J, leaving 9 bases between. The CDR3, as DNA: TGTGCCAGCAGCTTAGCAGGGACTTATAGCAATCAGCCCCAGCATTTT. Amino acids: CASSLAGTYSNQPQHF.

V gene TRBV18 combines with J gene TRBJ1-1; 8 bases are a match to TRBD1. The germline gives CDR1 KGHSH, CDR2 LQKENI. The CDR3 sequence is 16 residues long. The V and J ends lost 6 bases and 1 base, in that order; junction bases with no gene match: 10. CDR3 residues: CASSTYPGQANTEAFF. The CDR3 DNA reads as TGTGCCAGCTCCACTTACCCGGGACAGGCGAACACTGAAGCTTTCTTT.